This T cell receptor (beta chain) is drawn from a study of long-term antiretroviral therapy in people with HIV. The authors ran the immunoSEQ assay, v3.0, at survey level. Only in-frame clones appear in the TCRdb table, and some are missing; sequencing was by immunoSEQ multiplex PCR. The sample contains about 36,000 clones, roughly 78% of which appear only once. The junction had 4 bases not matched to a gene; V was cut back by 4 bases and J by 6 bases. Germline V gives CDR1 SGHAT, CDR2 FQNNGV. The CDR3 is made up of 13 amino acids. The rearrangement uses TRBV11-2 and TRBJ2-3, with 7 bases identical to TRBD1. The sequence was collected from a man aged 30 to 39 with HIV. Here the sequenced sample was unsorted PBMCs, taken 3.4 years after starting antiretroviral therapy. CDR3 nucleotide sequence: TGTGCCAGCAGCTGGATCAGGGGGGATACGCAGTATTTT. Translated, it gives CASSWIRGDTQYF.